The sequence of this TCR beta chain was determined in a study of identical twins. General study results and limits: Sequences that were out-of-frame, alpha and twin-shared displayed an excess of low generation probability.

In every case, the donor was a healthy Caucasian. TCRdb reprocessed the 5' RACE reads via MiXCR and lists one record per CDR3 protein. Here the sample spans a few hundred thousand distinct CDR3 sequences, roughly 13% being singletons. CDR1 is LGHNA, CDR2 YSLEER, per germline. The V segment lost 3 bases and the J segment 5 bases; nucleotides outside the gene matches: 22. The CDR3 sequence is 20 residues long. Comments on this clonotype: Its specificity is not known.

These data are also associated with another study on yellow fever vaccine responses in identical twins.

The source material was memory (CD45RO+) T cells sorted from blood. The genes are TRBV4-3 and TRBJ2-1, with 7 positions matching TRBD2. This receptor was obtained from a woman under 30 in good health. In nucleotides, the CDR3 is TGCGCCAGCAGCCACCTAACTAGCACGGGAGGACGGTGTGTGGACAATGAGCAGTTCTTC. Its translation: CASSHLTSTGGRCVDNEQFF.